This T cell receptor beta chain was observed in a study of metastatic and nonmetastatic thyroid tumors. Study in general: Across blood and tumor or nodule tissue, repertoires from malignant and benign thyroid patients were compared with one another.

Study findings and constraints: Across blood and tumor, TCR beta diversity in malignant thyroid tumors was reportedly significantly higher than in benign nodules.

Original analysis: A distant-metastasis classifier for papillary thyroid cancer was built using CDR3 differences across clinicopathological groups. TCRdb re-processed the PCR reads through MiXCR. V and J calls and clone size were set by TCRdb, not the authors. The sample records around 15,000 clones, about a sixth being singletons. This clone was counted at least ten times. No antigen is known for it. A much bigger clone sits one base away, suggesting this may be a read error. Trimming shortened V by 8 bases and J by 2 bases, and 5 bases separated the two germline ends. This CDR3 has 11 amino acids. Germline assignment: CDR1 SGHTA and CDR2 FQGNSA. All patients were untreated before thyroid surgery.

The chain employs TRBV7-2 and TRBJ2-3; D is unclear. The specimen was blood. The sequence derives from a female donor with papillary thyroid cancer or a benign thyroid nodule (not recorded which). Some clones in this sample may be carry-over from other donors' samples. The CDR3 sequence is CASGVTDTQYF. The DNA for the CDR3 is TGTGCCAGCGGCGTCACAGATACGCAGTATTTT. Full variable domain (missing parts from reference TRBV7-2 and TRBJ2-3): GAGVSQSPSNKVTEKGKDVELRCDPISGHTALYWYRQSLGQGLEFLIYFQGNSAPDKSGLPSDRFSAERTGGSVSTLTIQRTQQEDSAVYLCASGVTDTQYFGPGTRLTVL.